A selection of T cell receptor beta chains follows, all from one sample in a study of CD8 T cells in ankylosing spondylitis. TCRdb re-derived calls from the 5' RACE reads in MiXCR, one entry per CDR3 protein. The sample contains 7,500 to 10,000 distinct CDR3 sequences, around 6% of which appear only once. Input material: blood, either unsorted or a sorted T cell fraction (not recorded which). Every receptor here comes from a female donor with ankylosing spondylitis or in good health (not recorded which). CDR3s include the opening cysteine and the closing phenylalanine or tryptophan. Fields, in order: V gene, J gene, D gene, clone size, CDR3 protein, CDR3 DNA. D genes are given only for firm matches. A row's size may be missing; if present it is once, few, many or a size class.

TRBV9	TRBJ1-6	NA	medium-sized	CASSVAGSPLHF	TGTGCCAGCAGCGTAGCTGGTTCACCCCTCCACTTT
TRBV9	TRBJ2-3	TRBD2	NA	CASSVAGGPTDTQYF	TGTGCCAGCAGCGTAGCGGGAGGGCCTACAGATACGCAGTATTTT
TRBV9	TRBJ2-7	NA	many	CASSAGPAGEQYF	TGTGCCAGCAGCGCTGGGCCAGCTGGAGAGCAGTACTTC
TRBV9	TRBJ2-3	TRBD2	few	CASSLGTSGGNTQYF	TGTGCCAGCAGCCTTGGGACTAGCGGGGGAAATACGCAGTATTTT
TRBV9	TRBJ2-7	NA	many	CASSPLKVSSYEQYF	TGTGCCAGCAGCCCTCTTAAGGTCAGCTCCTACGAGCAGTACTTC
TRBV9	TRBJ1-1	TRBD1	medium-sized	CASSPPLGQGRNTEAFF	TGTGCCAGCAGCCCACCCCTGGGACAGGGGCGGAACACTGAAGCTTTCTTT
TRBV9	TRBJ1-4	NA	medium-sized	CASSPGEGGLFF	TGTGCCAGCAGCCCAGGGGAAGGTGGGCTGTTTTTT
TRBV9	TRBJ1-2	NA	medium-sized	CASSVAAVVANYGYTF	TGTGCCAGCAGCGTAGCTGCCGTGGTAGCTAACTATGGCTACACCTTC
TRBV21-1	TRBJ2-4	NA	NA	CASSRGFPRNIQYF	TGTGCCAGCAGCAGGGGGTTTCCAAGAAACATTCAGTACTTC
TRBV9	TRBJ1-5	NA	medium-sized	CASSVWGNQPQHF	TGTGCCAGCAGCGTGTGGGGGAATCAGCCCCAGCATTTT
TRBV9	TRBJ2-3	TRBD1	many	CASSPGDRGSTDTQYF	TGTGCCAGCAGCCCCGGTGACAGGGGAAGCACAGATACGCAGTATTTT
TRBV9	TRBJ2-1	TRBD2	many	CASSPAGLFHNEQFF	TGTGCCAGCAGCCCCGCGGGACTATTCCACAATGAGCAGTTCTTC
TRBV9	TRBJ1-1	NA	many	CASSQGRGTTEAFF	TGTGCCAGCAGCCAGGGCAGGGGAACCACTGAAGCTTTCTTT
TRBV9	TRBJ2-3	NA	few	CASSVYGSSTDTQYF	TGTGCCAGCAGCGTTTACGGCAGTAGCACAGATACGCAGTATTTT
TRBV9	TRBJ2-3	TRBD1	many	CASSGRGGTGHTDTQYF	TGTGCCAGCAGCGGACGAGGGGGGACAGGGCATACAGATACGCAGTATTTT
TRBV9	TRBJ1-6	TRBD1	few	CASSAGDRANNSPLHF	TGTGCCAGCAGCGCGGGGGACAGGGCTAATAATTCACCCCTCCACTTT
TRBV9	TRBJ2-5	NA	many	CASSPGTVQETQYF	TGTGCCAGCAGCCCTGGGACTGTACAAGAGACCCAGTACTTC
TRBV9	TRBJ2-7	NA	many	CASSPGHGWEQYF	TGTGCCAGCAGCCCCGGACACGGTTGGGAGCAGTACTTC
TRBV9	TRBJ1-1	NA	NA	CASSPIFELRQAFF	TGTGCCAGCAGTCCAATTTTTGAACTCCGACAAGCTTTCTTT
TRBV9	TRBJ2-1	NA	NA	CASSVGGLYEQFF	TGTGCCAGCAGCGTGGGGGGGCTGTATGAGCAGTTCTTC
TRBV9	TRBJ2-5	TRBD2	many	CASSGLAWETQYF	TGTGCCAGCAGCGGACTAGCTTGGGAGACCCAGTACTTC
TRBV9	TRBJ2-7	NA	few	CASSVGDPYEQYF	TGTGCCAGCAGCGTCGGCGACCCCTACGAGCAGTACTTC
TRBV21-1	TRBJ1-5	NA	medium-sized	CASATPRESQPQHF	TGTGCCAGCGCCACCCCGAGGGAGAGTCAGCCCCAGCATTTT